This record looks at one TCR beta chain sequence and its context. Its matching antigen is unknown. The sample belongs to a study of cytomegalovirus exposure and HLA in healthy donors. Overall study findings and caveats: Some public TCRs appeared in many individuals, while most sequences were rare. Researchers counted roughly 160 TCR beta chains as cytomegalovirus-associated.

Using immunoSEQ multiplex PCR, the repertoire was profiled, and TCRdb retains in-frame clones only, with some absent. The table includes 100,000 to 150,000 clones, roughly 95% detected once. While the first cohort had around 700 subjects, the donors belonged to the separate validation cohort of about 120 subjects. Trimming shortened V by 7 bases and J by 2 bases, and 11 bases separated the two germline ends. In germline, CDR1 is ENHRY, CDR2 SYGVKD. The CDR3 runs to 13 residues. This sequence originates from a man aged 18 to 35 in good health and CMV-seronegative. Sequencing used PBMCs. This chain joins TRBV10-3 and TRBJ1-1, with TRBD1 as a possible D gene (6 bases). In nucleotides, the CDR3 is TGTGCCATCATGGACAGACTAAACACTGAAGCTTTCTTT. Its translation: CAIMDRLNTEAFF.